This section outlines one T cell receptor (beta chain) sequence together with its context. Its antigen is not identified. Relative to the germline gene, one junction end is altered; a read error may explain this. The record originates from a study of cytomegalovirus exposure and HLA in healthy donors. Whole-study findings and limits: Excluded were some V segments that proved indistinguishable, including TRBV6-2 and TRBV6-3. About 87% or about 30% of the time was how often most TCR beta V segments were productive, according to an earlier analysis. A link between a missense DCLRE1C variant and TCR beta V- and J-gene trimming emerged from a later analysis.

The PCR made use of 60 Vbeta and 13 Jbeta primers. Measured with immunoSEQ multiplex PCR; TCRdb has only the in-frame clones, and not every one. The sample shows hundreds of thousands of clones, roughly two thirds of them seen only once. The CDR3 runs 13 residues. The germline gives CDR1 SEHNR, CDR2 FQNEAQ (reference sequence). The specimen was PBMCs. This clonotype was obtained from a female donor in good health and CMV-seronegative. This chain uses TRBV7-9 with TRBJ2-1; the D gene is possibly TRBD2 (5 bases). CDR3 in amino acids: CSSSGWTQNEQFF. CDR3 coding DNA: TGTTCCAGCAGCGGATGGACTCAAAATGAGCAGTTCTTC.